The 15 T cell receptor beta chains given below trace back to one sample, sequenced in a study of memory CD4+ T cells and cytomegalovirus serostatus. The sort gate was single viable CD3+CD4+CD8-CD45RO+ cells for memory CD4+ T cells. Method: immunoSEQ multiplex PCR; TCRdb's copy keeps in-frame clones and lacks some. This table has approximately 53,000 clones, about 79% appearing once. The source material was memory CD4+ T cells from blood. The receptors were gathered from an adult in good health and CMV-seronegative.

The CDR3 sequence: CASSSDGNTIYF. As DNA, the CDR3 is TGTGCCAGCAGCTCGGATGGAAACACCATATATTTT. This sequence joins TRBV6-5 and TRBJ1-3; D is ambiguous. The CDR3 extends over 12 amino acids. Germline V gives CDR1 MNHEY, CDR2 SVGAGI. The V gene lost 6 bases and the J gene lost 3 bases, with 6 bases spanning the gap.

The CDR3 protein is CASSGGQGLTGELFF. The CDR3 nucleotides read TGTGCCAGCAGTGGGGGACAGGGTCTAACCGGGGAGCTGTTTTTT. The chain uses TRBV6-1 and TRBJ2-2; 9 bases are a match to TRBD1. Trimming at V came to 4 bases and at J to 5 bases, leaving 5 bases not matched to a gene. Per the germline V gene, CDR1 is MNHNS and CDR2 is SASEGT. This CDR3 has 15 residues.

The chain recombines TRBV6-1 with TRBJ2-2; 9 bases are shared with TRBD1. The V gene's germline CDR1 is MNHNS and CDR2 SASEGT. The CDR3 length is 16 residues. With 2 bases clipped from V and 4 bases from J, the junction kept 5 bases outside the gene matches. Written as DNA, the CDR3 is TGTGCCAGCAGTGAACCGGGACAGGGAAGCACCGGGGAGCTGTTTTTT. Residues: CASSEPGQGSTGELFF.

The V and J genes are TRBV14 and TRBJ1-1; possible D gene TRBD1, 5 bases. Germline V lookup: CDR1 SGHDN, CDR2 FVKESK. CDR3 size: 15 residues. The ends were cut back, 2 bases at V and 5 bases at J, with 15 bases in the middle. The CDR3 DNA reads TGTGCCAGCAGCCAAAGGCTAGGGGTGGGAACTGAAGCTTTCTTT. Its translation: CASSQRLGVGTEAFF.

V is TRBV19 and J is TRBJ1-3; no clear D gene. V was pared by 4 bases and J by 2 bases, with 15 bases between. Looked up from germline, CDR1 is LNHDA and CDR2 is SQIVND (reference sequence). This CDR3 contains 16 residues. Here the CDR3 reads CASSTRSGSAGNTIYF. The CDR3 bases are TGTGCCAGTAGTACACGATCAGGATCTGCTGGAAACACCATATATTTT.

V is TRBV30 and J is TRBJ1-2; D perhaps matches TRBD1 (6 bases). The V and J ends lost 1 base and 0 bases respectively, with 6 bases between them. Germline CDR1 and CDR2: GTSNPN and SVGIG (reference sequence). The CDR3 totals 13 residues. The CDR3 DNA reads as TGTGCCTGGAGTGGGACAGCTAACTATGGCTACACCTTC. It specifies CAWSGTANYGYTF.

Only a few counts were recorded for this clone. This chain connects TRBV29-1 to TRBJ2-3; 10 bases fit TRBD2. Germline V gene sequence: CDR1 SQVTM, CDR2 ANQGSEA. V gave up 2 bases and J gave up 2 bases; unmatched junction bases: 4. The CDR3 contains 15 residues. The CDR3 region has the DNA TGCAGCGTTGAACAGCGGGGGGGATCCACAGATACGCAGTATTTT. Its protein is CSVEQRGGSTDTQYF.

The sample holds one count of this clone. The chain recombines TRBV19 with TRBJ1-2, with a tentative D call TRBD1 (6 bases). Trimming removed 3 bases from V and 2 bases from J, with 10 bases in between. Germline assignment: CDR1 LNHDA and CDR2 SQIVND (reference sequence). The CDR3 has 14 amino acids. In nucleotides, the CDR3 is TGTGCCAGTAGTATCGGGACAACCAACTATGGCTACACCTTC. The encoded protein is CASSIGTTNYGYTF. Full variable domain (missing parts from reference TRBV19 and TRBJ1-2): DGGITQSPKYLFRKEGQNVTLSCEQNLNHDAMYWYRQDPGQGLRLIYYSQIVNDFQKGDIAEGYSVSREKKESFPLTVTSAQKNPTAFYLCASSIGTTNYGYTFGSGTRLTVV.

The V call is TRBV7-2, the J call TRBJ2-7; perhaps TRBD2 as D (5 bases). V lost 4 bases, J lost 2 bases, and 21 bases lay in between. The CDR3 covers 17 residues. Germline V gene data show CDR1 as SGHTA and CDR2 as FQGNSA. The CDR3 DNA follows: TGTGCCAGCAGCTCGCGGATATATCAAAGAGGGACCTACGAGCAGTACTTC. This encodes CASSSRIYQRGTYEQYF.

J is TRBJ2-5 and V is TRBV27, with a tentative D call TRBD2 (5 bases). Per germline, CDR1 MNHEY and CDR2 SMNVEV (reference sequence). Deletions cut 0 bases from V and 7 bases from J, with 12 bases between. This CDR3 spans 14 amino acids. The CDR3 region is CASSLSTGFGTQYF. The CDR3 DNA follows: TGTGCCAGCAGTTTATCGACGGGGTTTGGGACCCAGTACTTC.

The chain uses TRBV29-1 and TRBJ2-3, with D possibly being TRBD1 (5 bases). Germline assignment: CDR1 SQVTM and CDR2 ANQGSEA. V was clipped by 0 bases and J by 5 bases, with 27 bases between them. CDR3 length: 19 residues. The DNA of the CDR3 is TGCAGCGTTGAAGAAATGGGGTGGGGCAGTCCTTTTTTGTTAGATACGCAGTATTTT. It encodes CSVEEMGWGSPFLLDTQYF.

The chain carries TRBV11-2 and TRBJ2-7, with TRBD1 matching 7 bases. The V segment lost 5 bases and the J segment 7 bases; nucleotides outside the gene matches: 8. The germline V gene has CDR1 SGHAT and CDR2 FQNNGV. The CDR3 extends over 13 amino acids. CDR3 sequence reads: CASSRQGPREQYF. As DNA, the CDR3 is TGTGCCAGCAGCCGACAGGGCCCTAGGGAGCAGTACTTC.

The genes are TRBV7-7 and TRBJ2-1; D may be TRBD2 (6 bases). The germline CDR1 and CDR2 sequences are SSHAT and FNYEAQ (reference sequence). Trimming cost V 5 bases and J 5 bases, with 19 bases left between them. The CDR3 runs 16 residues. CDR3 nucleotides: TGTGCCAGCAGCGCACTGGGCAGGTCGGGAGACAATGAGCAGTTCTTC. Its translation is CASSALGRSGDNEQFF.

V is TRBV28 and J is TRBJ1-2, with 8 nucleotides matching TRBD1. Germline CDR1 reads MDHEN; CDR2 reads SYDVKM. The length of the CDR3 is 16 residues. The ends lost 7 bases at V and 6 bases at J; junction bases unmatched: 16. The chain's CDR3 is CASTSLGQGAGDGYTF. CDR3 in DNA: TGTGCCAGCACTTCACTCGGGCAGGGGGCGGGCGATGGCTACACCTTC.

The chain carries TRBV11-2 and TRBJ1-1; TRBD1 agrees at 9 bases. V lost 4 bases to trimming and J lost 6 bases; unmatched junction nucleotides: 3. CDR1 and CDR2 from the germline V gene are SGHAT and FQNNGV. The CDR3 contains 13 residues. CDR3 amino acids: CASSSDRGAEAFF. As DNA, the CDR3 is TGTGCCAGCAGCTCCGACAGGGGGGCTGAAGCTTTCTTT.